The entry that follows covers one TCR beta chain sequence. This record belongs to a study of blood T cell repertoires in COVID-19. On the study more broadly: Samples of COVID-19 (acute and convalescent) were obtained from the United States, Italy and Spain. Nucleic acid was either cDNA or gDNA, and it came from T cells, B-cell-depleted T cells, or PBMCs.

From germline, CDR1 is MNHEY and CDR2 SMNVEV (reference sequence). Trimming removed 6 bases at V and 9 bases at J, with 12 bases between. This CDR3 has 12 amino acids. Original processing notes: For nucleated cells, counts were estimated from reference gene primer amplification. The protocol was immunoSEQ multiplex PCR, while the TCRdb copy is restricted to in-frame clones and leaves out a portion. V, J and clone size were drawn from that table, and D and trimming were deduced from the DNA. There are about 100,000 clones in the sample; more than 75% occur only once, and roughly 12% lies in the top ten.

The chain recombines TRBV27 with TRBJ2-1; maybe TRBD2 (6 bases). The sequencing input was peripheral blood. The origin of this receptor is a human donor in a cohort sampled during active COVID-19. DNA for the CDR3: TGTGCCAGCAGACTATACGGGGGTGAGCAGTTCTTC. Its protein product is CASRLYGGEQFF.